These 22 T cell receptor beta chains were all obtained from the same sample, sequenced in a study of blood T cells in healthy people across ages. A second roughly 6 to 11 cycle PCR used barcoded and J-beta primers. MiXCR, applied by TCRdb to the 5' RACE reads, yields one record per CDR3 protein. The sample has about 1.7 million distinct CDR3 sequences, over 25% seen once. Sample: blood. These receptors all come from a woman in her thirties in good health.

This clonotype was seen a few times. The CDR3 nucleotides are TGTGCCAGCAGCGGCGGGACAGGTCTTCTACTACCTAATTCACCCCTCCACTTT. Protein: CASSGGTGLLLPNSPLHF. V and J are TRBV7-6 and TRBJ1-6, with TRBD1 matching 8 bases. In germline, CDR1 is SGHVS, CDR2 FNYEAQ. Germline trimming cut 5 bases from V and 6 bases from J; bases unmatched to any gene: 15. This CDR3 spans 18 amino acids.

The V and J genes are TRBV2 and TRBJ2-3, with unresolved D. Trimming removed 5 bases from V and 6 bases from J, with 9 bases in between. CDR3 length: 12 amino acids. Germline lookup yields CDR1 SNHLY and CDR2 FYNNEI. In nucleotides, the CDR3 is TGTGCCAGCAGTACCGAAAGTGATACGCAGTATTTT. The encoded protein is CASSTESDTQYF.

This clonotype was picked up a small number of times. The V gene is TRBV20-1, the J gene TRBJ2-7; weak D call: TRBD2 (5 bases). CDR1 DFQATT and CDR2 SNEGSKA come from the germline V gene (reference sequence). V lost 5 bases, J lost 5 bases, and 10 bases lay in between. The CDR3 extends over 11 amino acids. The CDR3 DNA follows: TGCAGTGCTTCCCCCGGGAACGAGCAGTACTTC. Its protein product is CSASPGNEQYF.

To note about this clonotype: With a much larger clone just one base away, this may be a read error. V and J are TRBV12-3 or TRBV12-4 and TRBJ2-7, with D possibly being TRBD2 (6 bases). This CDR3 is built from 14 residues. The CDR3 nucleotides read TGTGCCAGCAGTTTGTCGTACTTGCTACGGGAGCGGTACTTC. Its protein product is CASSLSYLLRERYF.

V usage is TRBV29-1 and J usage is TRBJ1-6; D is unresolved. The CDR3 extends over 13 amino acids. Germline V gives CDR1 SQVTM, CDR2 ANQGSEA. Trimming removed 6 bases at V and 7 bases at J, with 13 bases between. The CDR3 spells CSVKVAGNSPLHF. The CDR3 coding sequence is TGCAGCGTGAAGGTGGCTGGGAATTCACCCCTCCACTTT.

The chain combines TRBV7-1 with TRBJ2-3; maybe TRBD2 (5 bases). TRBV7-1 is filed as an ORF, its function uncertain. The CDR3 is made up of 13 amino acids. The V end lost 3 bases, the J end lost 7 bases, and 11 bases lay between the germline ends. The CDR3 DNA follows: TGTGCCAGCAGCTCGGGAGCCGAGAATACGCAGTATTTT. It is translated as CASSSGAENTQYF.

The chain recombines TRBV20-1 with TRBJ2-3, with 9 bases fitting TRBD2. V trimming: 1 base; J trimming: 3 bases; junction bases outside the gene matches: 14. CDR3 length: 18 residues. Germline lookup yields CDR1 DFQATT and CDR2 SNEGSKA (reference sequence). CDR3 bases: TGCAGTGCTAGAGCGGCGGTAGCGGGAGCCCTAAGAACAGATACGCAGTATTTT. The encoded protein is CSARAAVAGALRTDTQYF.

This chain's CDR3 is CSAGGPGYTF. The CDR3 DNA reads as TGCAGCGCGGGGGGGCCTGGCTACACCTTC. This chain uses TRBV29-1 with TRBJ1-2, with D possibly TRBD1 on 6 matching bases. Germline CDR1 reads SQVTM; CDR2 reads ANQGSEA. The CDR3 totals 10 residues. Trimming took off 7 bases at V and 7 bases at J, with 10 bases between the two ends. Drawing the rest from reference TRBV29-1 and TRBJ1-2, the complete variable domain is SAVISQKPSRDICQRGTSLTIQCQVDSQVTMMFWYRQQPGQSLTLIATANQGSEATYESGFVIDKFPISRPNLTFSTLTVSNMSPEDSSIYLCSAGGPGYTFGSGTRLTVV.

Notes on this clonotype: This may come from a read error, since a much larger clone is one base off. The CDR3 does not close with the conserved phenylalanine or tryptophan, likely indicating a read error. This chain links TRBV7-2 with TRBJ2-7, with D unclear. V dropped 1 base and J dropped 0 bases, with 13 bases sitting between them. Looked up from germline, CDR1 is SGHTA and CDR2 is FQGNSA. The length of the CDR3 is 16 residues. The CDR3 region is CASSLVLGLSSYEQYL. DNA for the CDR3: TGTGCCAGCAGCTTAGTGCTGGGGTTAAGCTCCTACGAGCAGTACTTA.

The rearrangement links TRBV10-3 to TRBJ2-7; TRBD1 is a possible D gene (5 bases). There are 13 residues in the CDR3. Germline CDR1 ENHRY, CDR2 SYGVKD. The V and J ends lost 6 bases and 5 bases respectively, with 14 bases between them. The CDR3 nucleotides are TGTGCCATCAGGCAGGGTCTGCGCGACGAGCAGTACTTC. Amino acid sequence: CAIRQGLRDEQYF.

In its sample, this clonotype was seen a few times. The V gene is TRBV14, the J gene TRBJ1-2; possible D gene TRBD1, 6 bases. From germline, CDR1 is SGHDN and CDR2 FVKESK. Trimming stripped 6 bases from V and 5 bases from J, with 10 bases between. This CDR3 has 12 amino acids. CDR3 bases: TGTGCCAGCAGACATACAGGGTATGGCTACACCTTC. Translation: CASRHTGYGYTF.

The rearrangement joins TRBV9 to TRBJ1-1, with D uncertain. The germline V gene encodes CDR1 SGDLS and CDR2 YYNGEE. V lost 0 bases to trimming and J lost 1 base, with 7 bases between them. The CDR3 length is 14 residues. CDR3 sequence reads: CASSVEAGNTEAFF. CDR3 DNA: TGTGCCAGCAGCGTAGAGGCGGGGAACACTGAAGCTTTCTTT.

The table lists this clonotype with a few counts. V gene TRBV20-1 combines with J gene TRBJ2-1; 9 positions agree with TRBD2. This CDR3 has 15 amino acids. CDR1 and CDR2 from the germline V gene are DFQATT and SNEGSKA (reference sequence). The junction had 11 bases not matched to a gene; V was cut back by 4 bases and J by 7 bases. CDR3 sequence (DNA): TGCAGTGCTATGGCCGGCGGGAGGGCCTGGAATGAGCAGTTCTTC. This encodes CSAMAGGRAWNEQFF.

About this clonotype itself: A much larger clone lies one base from this, so it may be a read error. The V gene is TRBV25-1, the J gene TRBJ1-2, with TRBD1 identical over 8 bases. CDR1 and CDR2 from the germline V gene are MGHDK and SYGVNS. This CDR3 region has 14 residues. Trimming removed 4 bases from V and 12 bases from J; junction bases left unmatched: 13. CDR3 nucleotide sequence: TGTGCCAGCAGTGCCCCAGGGGGCGATCACGGCCACACCTTC. Encoded protein: CASSAPGGDHGHTF.

The chain recombines TRBV7-9 with TRBJ2-1; 7 bases match TRBD1. V was pared by 0 bases and J by 2 bases, with 7 bases of the junction left unmatched. The CDR3 is 17 amino acids. CDR1 SEHNR and CDR2 FQNEAQ come from the germline V gene (reference sequence). CDR3: CASSLAPAGGPYNEQFF. CDR3 nucleotide sequence: TGTGCCAGCAGCTTAGCCCCGGCAGGGGGTCCCTACAATGAGCAGTTCTTC.

This chain uses TRBV20-1 with TRBJ2-5, with TRBD1 as a possible D gene (5 bases). The ends were cut back, 0 bases at V and 11 bases at J, with 22 bases in the middle. The CDR3 consists of 15 residues. The V gene's germline CDR1 is DFQATT and CDR2 SNEGSKA (reference sequence). The CDR3 DNA sequence: TGCAGTGCTAGAGATCACAGGACAATATACAATGAGCAGTACTTC. This sequence encodes CSARDHRTIYNEQYF.

The chain uses TRBV20-1 and TRBJ2-1; TRBD2 agrees at 10 bases. The germline V gene encodes CDR1 DFQATT and CDR2 SNEGSKA (reference sequence). The V and J ends lost 1 base and 6 bases, in that order; junction bases with no gene match: 9. The CDR3 is made up of 16 amino acids. The CDR3 is CSARGTSGGASNEQFF. CDR3 nucleotide sequence: TGCAGTGCTAGAGGGACCAGCGGGGGGGCAAGCAATGAGCAGTTCTTC.

The chain links TRBV7-9 to TRBJ1-5, with a possible D match to TRBD1 (5 bases). This CDR3 is built from 15 residues. V lost 5 bases and J 5 bases, leaving 16 bases between the germline ends. In germline, CDR1 is SEHNR, CDR2 FQNEAQ (reference sequence). CDR3 amino acids: CASSPPGTQDQPQHF. CDR3 in DNA: TGTGCCAGCAGCCCCCCCGGGACCCAGGATCAGCCCCAGCATTTT.

The V and J genes are TRBV12-3 or TRBV12-4 and TRBJ2-3; perhaps TRBD2 as D (5 bases). Trimming shortened V by 2 bases and J by 7 bases, and 7 bases separated the two germline ends. The length of the CDR3 is 12 residues. CDR3 sequence: CASSLRENTQYF. Written as DNA, the CDR3 is TGTGCCAGCAGTTTAAGGGAGAATACGCAGTATTTT.

This chain links TRBV12-3 or TRBV12-4 with TRBJ2-3; D could derive from TRBD1 or TRBD2 (5 bases each). The CDR3 sequence is 16 residues long. V lost 2 bases and J lost 4, with 16 bases in between. CDR3 DNA sequence: TGTGCCAGCAGTTTATCGCGACAGAGGGATTCAGATACGCAGTATTTT. Amino acid sequence: CASSLSRQRDSDTQYF.

This clonotype was found once. An end of the junction does not agree with germline; a read error may underlie this. This sequence joins TRBV20-1 and TRBJ2-5; D is perhaps TRBD1 (6 bases). The CDR3 is 15 residues long. In germline, CDR1 is DFQATT, CDR2 SNEGSKA (reference sequence). CDR3 DNA sequence: TGCAGTGTAGATGTGCTAAATCGGGGACAAGAGGCCCAGTACTTC. Translated: CSVDVLNRGQEAQYF.

This clonotype was picked up many times. The V call is TRBV28, the J call TRBJ2-5; the match to TRBD1 covers 9 bases. This CDR3 is 16 amino acids long. Germline assignment: CDR1 MDHEN and CDR2 SYDVKM. Trimming removed 5 bases from V and 5 bases from J; junction bases left unmatched: 12. CDR3 sequence reads: CASSGPGQGPGETQYF. The CDR3 DNA is TGTGCCAGCAGTGGACCGGGACAGGGACCCGGGGAGACCCAGTACTTC.